This record covers a single T cell receptor beta chain. These data come from a study of technical replicates of blood from a handful of donors. Sequenced by immunoSEQ multiplex PCR; TCRdb stores in-frame clones only, minus some. Of roughly 74,000 clones in the sample, 90% to 95% were seen once. This CDR3 spans 17 amino acids. Trimming removed 4 bases from V and 5 bases from J, with 20 bases in between. Germline V gene data show CDR1 as MDHEN and CDR2 as SYDVKM. The sequence derives from a human donor in good health. V is TRBV28 and J is TRBJ1-4; D unclear. Sequenced: T cells isolated from PBMCs. As DNA, the CDR3 is TGTGCCAGCAGTTGGGGTGCCGGGGAGGGAACGAATGAAAAACTGTTTTTT. This translates into CASSWGAGEGTNEKLFF.